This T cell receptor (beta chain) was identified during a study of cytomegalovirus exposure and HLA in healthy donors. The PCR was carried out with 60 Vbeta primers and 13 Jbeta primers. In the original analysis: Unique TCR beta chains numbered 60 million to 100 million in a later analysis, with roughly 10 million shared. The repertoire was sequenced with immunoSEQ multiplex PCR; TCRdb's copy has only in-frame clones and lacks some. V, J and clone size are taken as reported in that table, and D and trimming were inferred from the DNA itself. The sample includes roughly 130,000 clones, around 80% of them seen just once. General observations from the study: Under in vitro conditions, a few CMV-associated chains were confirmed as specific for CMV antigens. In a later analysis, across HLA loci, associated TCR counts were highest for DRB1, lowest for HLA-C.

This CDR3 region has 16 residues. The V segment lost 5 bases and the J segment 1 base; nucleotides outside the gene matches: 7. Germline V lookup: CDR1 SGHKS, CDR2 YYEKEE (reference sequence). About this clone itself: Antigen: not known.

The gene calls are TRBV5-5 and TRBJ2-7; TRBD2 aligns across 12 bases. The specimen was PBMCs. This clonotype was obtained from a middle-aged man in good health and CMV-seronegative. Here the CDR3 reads CASSTLAGGPSYEQYF. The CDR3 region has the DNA TGTGCCAGCAGTACACTAGCGGGGGGCCCTTCCTACGAGCAGTACTTC.